A few counts support the clone carrying this T cell receptor (beta chain). Its antigen is still unknown. The record originates from a study of response to subunit inactivated influenza vaccine. Overall study results and limits: It was the authors' suggestion that each seasonal influenza vaccination recruits few new T cells.

MiXCR, run by TCRdb on the RT-PCR reads, gives a single entry per CDR3 protein. Of roughly 700,000 distinct CDR3 sequences in the sample, 14% are singletons; the top ten hold less than 7%. In germline, CDR1 is DFQATT, CDR2 SNEGSKA (reference sequence). The CDR3 sequence is 13 residues long. The V and J ends lost 6 bases and 5 bases respectively, with 16 bases between them. The clonotype was recovered from a man in his fifties who received an inactivated influenza vaccine. The source was PBMCs from blood, collected roughly 2 weeks before vaccination. The genes are TRBV20-1 and TRBJ1-2; possibly TRBD1 for D (5 bases). CDR3: CSASLGDGYGYTF. CDR3 nucleotides: TGCAGTGCAAGTCTGGGGGACGGGTATGGCTACACCTTC.